This TCR beta chain came from a study of siplizumab effects on memory and regulatory T cells. Study-wide findings and caveats: Unstimulated subsets accounted for the mapping of only a minor share of the clones that were alloreactive.

In each sample, 10^5 or so TCR templates were assayed. Produced via immunoSEQ multiplex PCR; TCRdb's table is partial and in-frame only. The sample includes about 40,000 clones, roughly nine tenths of them seen just once. Trimming took off 5 bases at V and 7 bases at J, with 18 bases between the two ends. Looked up from germline, CDR1 is SEHNR and CDR2 is FQNEAQ (reference sequence). There are 14 residues in the CDR3. About this clone itself: The target antigen is unknown.

Sequenced unstimulated subsets in a few donor pairs: CD4+ naive, CD4+ memory, CD8+ naive, CD8+ effector memory, CD8+ TEMRA. The rearrangement links TRBV7-9 to TRBJ2-7, with D perhaps TRBD2 (5 bases). Sequenced sample: naive CD4+ T cells sorted from blood. This clonotype was sampled from a human donor in good health. CDR3 residues: CASSPPGRGGEQYF. The CDR3, as DNA: TGTGCCAGCAGCCCGCCCGGCCGGGGTGGGGAGCAGTACTTC. Drawing the rest from reference TRBV7-9 and TRBJ2-7, the complete variable domain is DTGVSQNPRHKITKRGQNVTFRCDPISEHNRLYWYRQTLGQGPEFLTYFQNEAQLEKSRLLSDRFSAERPKGSFSTLEIQRTEQGDSAMYLCASSPPGRGGEQYFGPGTRLTVT.